The 25 T cell receptor beta chains given below trace back to one sample, sequenced in a study of technical replicates of blood from a handful of donors. Clones were read by immunoSEQ multiplex PCR, and TCRdb kept only the in-frame ones, dropping some. The table records about 80,000 clones, less than 95% of them present only once. The sample consisted of T cells isolated from PBMCs. The source of these receptors is a human donor in good health.

The CDR3, as DNA: TGCAGCGCCATTGACAGGGTGTACACTGAAGCTTTCTTT. Translated: CSAIDRVYTEAFF. This rearrangement joins TRBV29-1 to TRBJ1-1; 7 bases are a match to TRBD1. CDR3 length: 13 amino acids. Germline loops: CDR1 SQVTM, CDR2 ANQGSEA. Unmatched junction bases numbered 8, after V lost 7 bases and J lost 3 bases.

The V call is TRBV6-1, the J call TRBJ2-7; D ambiguous. This CDR3 is built from 14 residues. The ends were cut back, 10 bases at V and 6 bases at J, with 22 bases in the middle. CDR1 and CDR2 from the germline V gene are MNHNS and SASEGT. Here the CDR3 DNA reads TGTGCCACACAACCCGTGACTGTTCTCGTCGAGCAGTACTTC. Amino acids: CATQPVTVLVEQYF.

The chain employs TRBV27 and TRBJ1-4; the D is unclear. Germline CDR1 MNHEY, CDR2 SMNVEV (reference sequence). V was cut by 0 bases and J by 7 bases, with 12 bases left in between. This CDR3 region has 15 residues. This CDR3 is CASSLSVPAGEKLFF. The CDR3 nucleotides read TGTGCCAGCAGTTTATCGGTCCCGGCAGGTGAAAAACTGTTTTTT. Variable domain in full (rest from reference TRBV27 and TRBJ1-4): EAQVTQNPRYLITVTGKKLTVTCSQNMNHEYMSWYRQDPGLGLRQIYYSMNVEVTDKGDVPEGYKVSRKEKRNFPLILESPSPNQTSLYFCASSLSVPAGEKLFFGSGTQLSVL.

The V and J genes are TRBV7-3 and TRBJ2-7; D unclear. The CDR3 length is 13 residues. Per germline, CDR1 SGHTA and CDR2 FQGTGA. V shed 4 bases and J shed 5 bases, with 12 bases lying between them. Here the CDR3 reads CASSSGRNDEQYF. Written as DNA, the CDR3 is TGTGCCAGCAGCTCAGGAAGGAACGACGAGCAGTACTTC.

The J gene is TRBJ1-1, the V gene TRBV18, with a tentative D call TRBD1 (5 bases). This CDR3 has 15 residues. Deletions cut 5 bases from V and 0 bases from J, with 13 bases between. The V gene's germline CDR1 is KGHSH and CDR2 LQKENI. Here the CDR3 DNA reads TGTGCCAGCTCAGGCAGACAGACTGTGAACACTGAAGCTTTCTTT. Amino acid sequence: CASSGRQTVNTEAFF.

The genes are TRBV28 and TRBJ1-2; the match to TRBD1 covers 9 bases. Trimming took 2 bases from V and 5 from J; bases not matched to a gene: 12. Germline V gene sequence: CDR1 MDHEN, CDR2 SYDVKM. The CDR3 contains 17 residues. The DNA of the CDR3 is TGTGCCAGCAGTTTAGACGGCCGCCCGGGACAGGGATATGGCTACACCTTC. Translated: CASSLDGRPGQGYGYTF.

J is TRBJ1-1 and V is TRBV10-3, with 9 bases matching TRBD1. The CDR3 spans 15 residues. Germline assignment: CDR1 ENHRY and CDR2 SYGVKD. J was trimmed by 4 bases and V by 0 bases; bases with no gene match: 3. The CDR3 DNA reads as TGTGCCATCAGTGAGTCCACAGGGGGCATCACTGAAGCTTTCTTT. It translates to CAISESTGGITEAFF.

This clone appeared a single time. This chain connects TRBV7-2 to TRBJ1-2, with 8 nucleotides matching TRBD1. Trimming took 1 base from V and 6 from J; bases not matched to a gene: 7. Germline V CDR1 and CDR2: SGHTA, FQGNSA. The CDR3 runs to 15 residues. The CDR3 sequence: CASSLGSDRGNGYTF. The CDR3 nucleotides are TGTGCCAGCAGCTTAGGGTCAGACAGGGGCAATGGCTACACCTTC.

The chain has TRBV18 and TRBJ1-2; D may be TRBD1 (5 bases). The ends were cut back, 3 bases at V and 4 bases at J, with 18 bases in the middle. Germline V gene sequence: CDR1 KGHSH, CDR2 LQKENI. The CDR3 spans 16 residues. Here the CDR3 DNA reads TGTGCCAGCTCACCCAACTTAGGGGTTGTAGGCTATGGCTACACCTTC. It yields the protein CASSPNLGVVGYGYTF.

The chain uses TRBV6-5 and TRBJ1-2, with TRBD1 identical over 7 bases. V dropped 4 bases and J dropped 4; count of bases not matched to a gene: 3. Germline CDR1 MNHEY, CDR2 SVGAGI. The CDR3 has 13 amino acids. CDR3 DNA: TGTGCCAGCAGTTGGGGACAGCCCTATGGCTACACCTTC. This sequence encodes CASSWGQPYGYTF.

In this sample, this clone turned up once. The V gene is TRBV5-1, the J gene TRBJ1-1, with 10 nucleotides matching TRBD1. V trimming: 6 bases; J trimming: 4 bases; junction bases outside the gene matches: 6. There are 14 residues in the CDR3. Germline loops: CDR1 SGHRS, CDR2 YFSETQ. In DNA, the CDR3 is TGCGCCAGCACCACCGGGACAGGGGTCACTGAAGCTTTCTTT. This translates into CASTTGTGVTEAFF.

The CDR3 coding sequence is TGTGCCAGCGGGACAGGGGGAAATGAAAAACTGTTTTTT. Translated, it gives CASGTGGNEKLFF. This chain uses TRBV19 with TRBJ1-4, with 11 bases that match TRBD1. Germline CDR1 reads LNHDA; CDR2 reads SQIVND (reference sequence). Germline trimming cut 9 bases from V and 5 bases from J; bases unmatched to any gene: 2. This CDR3 spans 13 amino acids.

The chain employs TRBV30 and TRBJ2-7; a possible D gene is TRBD1 (5 bases). CDR1 and CDR2 (germline): GTSNPN, SVGIG (reference sequence). Trimming left V 0 bases short and J 6 bases short, with 15 bases between. The CDR3 totals 14 residues. The DNA for the CDR3 is TGTGCCTGGAGTGTACTGAGGCAGGGTGGCGAGCAGTACTTC. Residues: CAWSVLRQGGEQYF.

The genes are TRBV25-1 and TRBJ2-7; D is ambiguous. Germline CDR1 is MGHDK and CDR2 is SYGVNS. Deletions cut 2 bases from V and 6 bases from J, with 8 bases between. This CDR3 is 12 amino acids long. The chain's CDR3 is CASSEPPGEQYF. The CDR3 region has the DNA TGTGCCAGCAGTGAACCACCGGGCGAGCAGTACTTC.

J is TRBJ2-6 and V is TRBV28, with TRBD1 identical over 9 bases. The ends lost 8 bases at V and 7 bases at J; junction bases unmatched: 9. Germline CDR1 is MDHEN and CDR2 is SYDVKM. This CDR3 comprises 15 residues. CDR3 loop: CASGDRALGANVLTF. CDR3 DNA sequence: TGTGCCAGCGGGGACAGGGCACTCGGAGCCAACGTCCTGACTTTC.

The rearrangement links TRBV11-2 to TRBJ1-2; possibly TRBD1 for D (6 bases). Germline values: CDR1 SGHAT, CDR2 FQNNGV. The CDR3 is made up of 14 amino acids. V lost 3 bases, J lost 5 bases, and 13 bases lay in between. The CDR3 DNA reads TGTGCCAGCAGCTTGGGCCCCCAGGGGTATGGCTACACCTTC. Translated, it gives CASSLGPQGYGYTF.

This chain uses TRBV19 with TRBJ1-5, with no clear D. The germline V gene has CDR1 LNHDA and CDR2 SQIVND (reference sequence). Trimming stripped 7 bases from V and 7 bases from J, with 11 bases between. This CDR3 region has 12 residues. The CDR3 sequence is CASTSPGQPQHF. In DNA, the CDR3 is TGTGCCAGTACCAGCCCCGGGCAGCCCCAGCATTTT.

V usage is TRBV7-3 and J usage is TRBJ2-2; 9 bases fit TRBD2. Losses at the gene ends were 5 bases for V and 4 bases for J; bases not matched to a gene: 5. CDR1 is SGHTA, CDR2 FQGTGA, per germline. The CDR3 contains 15 residues. CDR3 nucleotide sequence: TGTGCCAGCAGCCCTGGACTAGCGCCCACCGGGGAGCTGTTTTTT. Encoded protein: CASSPGLAPTGELFF.

This chain connects TRBV2 to TRBJ1-4; 7 bases agree with TRBD1. The V gene end was trimmed by 7 bases and the J gene end by 7 bases; junction bases not matched to a gene: 9. CDR3 length equals 14 residues. CDR1 SNHLY and CDR2 FYNNEI come from the germline V gene. The CDR3 DNA reads TGTGCCAGCAAATATGAGGGGGCGAGTGAAAAACTGTTTTTT. This gives the protein CASKYEGASEKLFF.

The chain employs TRBV19 and TRBJ1-4; 10 bases are shared with TRBD1. Germline V gene data show CDR1 as LNHDA and CDR2 as SQIVND (reference sequence). V dropped 6 bases and J dropped 0; count of bases not matched to a gene: 10. This CDR3 contains 18 residues. The CDR3 loop reads CASSIGTGDYTTNEKLFF. The CDR3 nucleotides read TGTGCCAGTAGCATCGGGACAGGGGACTATACAACTAATGAAAAACTGTTTTTT.

The CDR3 here is CSAQGGRNYEQYF. Here the CDR3 DNA reads TGCAGCGCCCAAGGGGGCAGAAACTACGAGCAGTACTTC. The rearrangement uses TRBV29-1 and TRBJ2-7, with 7 bases that match TRBD1. The CDR3 runs to 13 residues. V shed 7 bases, J shed 3 bases, and the junction held 9 bases outside the gene matches. The germline gives CDR1 SQVTM, CDR2 ANQGSEA.

The CDR3 nucleotides read TGTGCCAGCCTAGGGGTTACGGATCAGCCCCAGCATTTT. Protein product: CASLGVTDQPQHF. The V and J genes are TRBV19 and TRBJ1-5, with D possibly matching TRBD1 (5 bases). V lost 9 bases to trimming and J lost 5 bases, with 14 bases between them. Germline loops: CDR1 LNHDA, CDR2 SQIVND (reference sequence). The CDR3 has 13 residues.

The V gene is TRBV4-2, the J gene TRBJ1-5; D might be TRBD1 (5 bases). CDR1 is LGHNA and CDR2 is YNFKEQ in the germline V gene. V was shortened by 2 bases and J by 7 bases, with 9 bases between the two germline ends. The CDR3 runs to 13 residues. DNA for the CDR3: TGTGCCAGCAGCCAATGGAGGGGACAGCCCCAGCATTTT. Translation: CASSQWRGQPQHF.

In its sample, this clone was seen a few times. The chain recombines TRBV15 with TRBJ2-1, with 10 bases aligning to TRBD2. Unmatched junction bases numbered 13, after V lost 1 base and J lost 7 bases. Germline CDR1 and CDR2: LNHNV and YYDKDF (reference sequence). CDR3 size: 18 residues. The CDR3 sequence is CATSRGMELAGPGNEQFF. CDR3 DNA sequence: TGTGCCACCAGCAGAGGTATGGAACTAGCGGGACCGGGGAATGAGCAGTTCTTC.

This chain links TRBV6-1 with TRBJ2-7, with D possibly TRBD1 on 6 matching bases. V gave up 3 bases and J gave up 6 bases, with 6 bases separating them. CDR3 length equals 11 residues. The germline V gene has CDR1 MNHNS and CDR2 SASEGT. The CDR3: CASSDRGEQYF. CDR3 nucleotides: TGTGCCAGCAGTGACAGGGGCGAGCAGTACTTC.